This T cell receptor (beta chain) emerged from a study of cytomegalovirus exposure and HLA in healthy donors. Looking at the study overall: Researchers previously reported finding roughly 120 million unique TCR beta sequences from 150 million to 200 million T cells.

This CDR3 spans 17 amino acids. CDR1 and CDR2 from the germline V gene are SGHRS and YFSETQ. The junction had 8 bases not matched to a gene; V was cut back by 4 bases and J by 3 bases. With regard to this clone: Its antigen is still unknown.

Study-level points and caveats: Versus the roughly 700-donor mean, an Asian-associated ancestry cluster reportedly showed fewer N-insertions in a later analysis. HLA allele associations emerged for under 20,000 TCR beta sequences in a later analysis, at 0.05 false discovery rate.

In the PCR, 60 Vbeta and 13 Jbeta primers were used. Assay: immunoSEQ multiplex PCR; the TCRdb copy retains only in-frame clones and omits some. The repertoire holds approximately 69,000 clones, with 76% as singletons. The TCR was taken from a man aged 18-30 years in good health and CMV-seronegative. The chain employs TRBV5-1 and TRBJ2-3; 13 bases line up with TRBD2. Sequencing input: PBMCs. The CDR3 DNA is TGCGCCAGCAGCGTTGGACTAGCGGGGGCTGGTACAGATACGCAGTATTTT. It codes for CASSVGLAGAGTDTQYF.